The next 4 T cell receptor beta chains were all read from a single sample in a study of cytomegalovirus exposure and HLA in healthy donors. The PCR made use of 60 Vbeta and 13 Jbeta primers. Sequenced by immunoSEQ multiplex PCR; TCRdb stores in-frame clones only, minus some. The sample shows approximately 150,000 clones, roughly two thirds of them seen only once. Sequenced material: PBMCs. Source of these receptors: a woman between 35 and 50 years old in good health and CMV-seropositive.

The chain carries TRBV5-1 and TRBJ2-2; 11 bases agree with TRBD2. V lost 3 bases to trimming and J lost 5 bases; unmatched junction nucleotides: 9. This CDR3 contains 17 residues. Germline CDR1 is SGHRS and CDR2 is YFSETQ. The CDR3 reads CASSYRTSGRGTGELFF. As DNA, the CDR3 is TGCGCCAGCAGCTACCGAACTAGCGGGAGAGGGACCGGGGAGCTGTTTTTT.

The chain combines TRBV9 with TRBJ1-3; maybe TRBD1 (5 bases). CDR1 SGDLS and CDR2 YYNGEE come from the germline V gene. This CDR3 has 14 amino acids. The V end lost 2 bases, the J end lost 1 base, and 7 bases lay between the germline ends. The CDR3 is CASSVQGSGNTIYF. As DNA, the CDR3 is TGTGCCAGCAGCGTGCAGGGTTCTGGAAACACCATATATTTT.

J is TRBJ2-5 and V is TRBV2; 7 bases align to TRBD1. V lost 6 bases to trimming and J lost 7 bases; unmatched junction nucleotides: 8. The CDR3 runs to 13 residues. Germline-derived CDR1 and CDR2 are SNHLY and FYNNEI. The CDR3 DNA reads TGTGCCAGCAGACGACAGGGACCCCCGACCCAGTACTTC. This codes for CASRRQGPPTQYF.

The chain uses TRBV5-4 and TRBJ1-3; D is perhaps TRBD1 (5 bases). The CDR3 has 15 residues. Trimming took off 0 bases at V and 4 bases at J, with 11 bases between the two ends. Germline loops: CDR1 SGHNT, CDR2 YYREEE (reference sequence). The CDR3 loop is CASSLVGAGGNTIYF. CDR3 coding DNA: TGTGCCAGCAGCTTGGTAGGGGCGGGAGGAAACACCATATATTTT.